The clone carrying this TCR beta chain was found once. The data derive from a study of cytomegalovirus exposure and HLA in healthy donors. Study-level background: The approximately 110 validation repertoires used the same platform as the roughly 620 first-cohort repertoires, a later analysis reported.

Sequenced by immunoSEQ multiplex PCR; TCRdb stores in-frame clones only, minus some. In the table there are 130,000 to 150,000 clones, 90% to 95% of which are singletons. The donors were part of the validation cohort of roughly 110 subjects. That cohort was separate from the first cohort, which comprised some 670 subjects. CDR3 size: 16 residues. Per germline, CDR1 SGHNT and CDR2 YENEEA. V shed 4 bases and J 1 base; nucleotides not matched to a gene: 5. The sequencing sample was made of PBMCs. The TCR sequence derives from a man younger than 35 in good health and CMV-seronegative. The chain has TRBV11-3 and TRBJ2-5; TRBD1 matches 11 bases. The CDR3 region is CASSSRDRGFQETQYF. The CDR3, as DNA: TGTGCCAGCAGCTCGCGGGACAGGGGGTTCCAAGAGACCCAGTACTTC. The full variable domain, rest sourced from reference TRBV11-3 and TRBJ2-5, is EAGVVQSPRYKIIEKKQPVAFWCNPISGHNTLYWYLQNLGQGPELLIRYENEEAVDDSQLPKDRFSAERLKGVDSTLKIQPAELGDSAVYLCASSSRDRGFQETQYFGPGTRLLVL.